The TCR beta chain described here comes from a study of cytomegalovirus exposure and HLA in healthy donors. Study-level results: Usually a TCR sequence was rare, but some public TCRs were found in many donors. Available immune exposure information was restricted to CMV serostatus only.

The PCR contained 60 Vbeta and 13 Jbeta primers. TCRdb's copy holds only in-frame clones and misses some; the assay was immunoSEQ multiplex PCR. The sample records about 87,000 clones, 65% to 75% being singletons. Regarding this clone: Its target is unknown.

The CDR3 extends over 17 amino acids. CDR1 SGDLS and CDR2 YYNGEE come from the germline V gene. Losses at the gene ends were 4 bases for V and 1 base for J; bases not matched to a gene: 12. The genes are TRBV9 and TRBJ1-1; 8 bases agree with TRBD1. The sequence came from a man aged 30 to 45 in good health and CMV-seropositive. The specimen sequenced was PBMCs. CDR3 amino acids: CASSPRTGPGENTEAFF. CDR3 coding DNA: TGTGCCAGCAGCCCAAGGACAGGGCCTGGGGAGAACACTGAAGCTTTCTTT.